A single sample is the source of the 5 T cell receptor beta chains below, sequenced in a study of OX40 agonist ivuxolimab in advanced cancers. Library prep was done by the immunoSEQ multiplex PCR assay. TCRdb re-hosts the immuneACCESS table, in-frame sequences only. Its copies lack some clones; in the studies checked, an unresolved V gene accounts for under half of them, and the cause for the rest is not known. The sample table shows 70,000 to 95,000 clones, and about nine tenths are seen once. The ten largest clones capture roughly 0.75% of the sample. This sample comprised CD4+ or CD8+ T cells sorted from blood, obtained in a trial of the OX40 agonist ivuxolimab. These receptors were collected from an adult with an advanced solid tumor such as melanoma, head and neck, liver or kidney cancer.

This chain connects TRBV11-3 to TRBJ2-7; D is perhaps TRBD1 (6 bases). The CDR3 has 14 amino acids. CDR1 is SGHNT and CDR2 is YENEEA in the germline V gene. Trimming stripped 0 bases from V and 9 bases from J, with 15 bases between. CDR3 in DNA: TGTGCCAGCAGCTTAGATCTAAAGGGGGTTGGGCAGTACTTC. Its translation is CASSLDLKGVGQYF.

This clone was observed once. This chain joins TRBV4-1 and TRBJ1-1, with D unclear. The CDR3 runs 15 residues. CDR1 MGHRA and CDR2 YSYEKL come from the germline V gene. V dropped 4 bases and J dropped 0 bases, with 12 bases sitting between them. Written as DNA, the CDR3 is TGCGCCAGCAGCCGCCCGACCCTCGTGAACACTGAAGCTTTCTTT. This codes for CASSRPTLVNTEAFF.

The CDR3: CASRDPGLNTGELFF. The DNA for the CDR3 is TGTGCCAGTAGAGACCCGGGACTGAACACCGGGGAGCTGTTTTTT. V and J are TRBV19 and TRBJ2-2; a possible D gene is TRBD2 (6 bases). The germline V gene has CDR1 LNHDA and CDR2 SQIVND (reference sequence). The V and J ends lost 6 bases and 1 base respectively, with 12 bases between them. This CDR3 spans 15 amino acids.

The chain carries TRBV5-4 and TRBJ2-1; no firm D call. Per germline, CDR1 SGHNT and CDR2 YYREEE (reference sequence). V lost 0 bases and J lost 12, with 13 bases in between. This CDR3 comprises 13 residues. The CDR3, as DNA: TGTGCCAGCAGCTTGGGGAACGGCGTTGTGCAGTTCTTC. Translating gives CASSLGNGVVQFF.

The chain joins TRBV19 to TRBJ2-1; 13 bases are shared with TRBD2. The CDR3 length is 17 residues. V dropped 5 bases and J dropped 1; count of bases not matched to a gene: 5. CDR1 LNHDA and CDR2 SQIVND come from the germline V gene (reference sequence). The chain's CDR3 is CASSPGTSGKSYNEQFF. CDR3 nucleotide sequence: TGTGCCAGTAGTCCCGGGACTAGCGGGAAATCCTACAATGAGCAGTTCTTC.